This passage covers 21 T cell receptor beta chains from one sample sequenced in a study of CD8 T cells in Susac syndrome. Roughly 0.45 to 1 ug RNA was reverse transcribed with random hexamers. Each CDR3 protein gets one entry after TCRdb re-called the immunoSEQ multiplex PCR reads with MiXCR. The repertoire holds 350,000 to 550,000 distinct CDR3 sequences, 75% to 90% seen once, with about 0.1% in the top ten. What was sequenced was CD8+ T cells from PBMCs. The receptors stem from a human donor with multiple sclerosis.

The rearrangement uses TRBV4-1 and TRBJ2-1, with D hard to call. Germline V gene lookup returns CDR1 MGHRA and CDR2 YSYEKL. V lost 0 bases to trimming and J lost 0 bases, with 6 bases between them. The CDR3 extends over 15 amino acids. The CDR3 reads CASSQEGISYNEQFF. In nucleotides, the CDR3 is TGCGCCAGCAGCCAAGAAGGGATCTCCTACAATGAGCAGTTCTTC.

This chain connects TRBV12-3 or TRBV12-4 to TRBJ1-4; 8 nucleotides agree with TRBD1. The ends lost 1 base at V and 16 bases at J; junction bases unmatched: 8. This CDR3 comprises 13 residues. The CDR3 sequence is CASSLGPTGGPFF. In nucleotides, the CDR3 is TGTGCCAGCAGTTTAGGGCCCACAGGGGGTCCGTTTTTT.

The V gene is TRBV4-1, the J gene TRBJ1-1; TRBD1 matches 9 bases. This CDR3 is built from 17 residues. V gave up 1 base and J gave up 6 bases; unmatched junction bases: 12. Germline CDR1 reads MGHRA; CDR2 reads YSYEKL. The CDR3 spells CASSQGNLPGQGPEAFF. The CDR3 DNA reads as TGCGCCAGCAGCCAAGGGAACCTACCGGGACAGGGACCTGAAGCTTTCTTT.

The chain employs TRBV5-5 and TRBJ2-3; TRBD2 matches at 9 bases. Germline assignment: CDR1 SGHKS and CDR2 YYEKEE (reference sequence). The CDR3 has 15 amino acids. V was pared by 2 bases and J by 3 bases, with 4 bases of the junction left unmatched. The CDR3 spells CASSFEREVTDTQYF. DNA of the CDR3: TGTGCCAGCAGCTTTGAGCGGGAGGTAACAGATACGCAGTATTTT.

V usage is TRBV11-2 and J usage is TRBJ1-1, with 7 positions matching TRBD1. V lost 0 bases and J lost 8; bases outside the gene matches: 9. The CDR3 sequence is 15 residues long. Germline V lookup: CDR1 SGHAT, CDR2 FQNNGV. The CDR3 sequence: CASSLEQWGQSEAFF. For the CDR3, the DNA is TGTGCCAGCAGCTTAGAACAATGGGGACAGTCAGAAGCTTTCTTT.

The chain has TRBV6-1 and TRBJ2-7; tentative D call: TRBD2 (6 bases). CDR3 length equals 13 residues. Germline CDR1 is MNHNS and CDR2 is SASEGT. Trimming stripped 4 bases from V and 3 bases from J, with 10 bases between. The CDR3 bases are TGTGCCAGCAGTGCGTGGCGGGACTACGAGCAGTACTTC. Protein: CASSAWRDYEQYF.

The chain carries TRBV20-1 and TRBJ2-1, with D possibly being TRBD2 (5 bases). The ends were cut back, 5 bases at V and 0 bases at J, with 11 bases in the middle. Germline V CDR1 and CDR2: DFQATT, SNEGSKA (reference sequence). The CDR3 has 14 residues. CDR3 in amino acids: CSAPPLDSYNEQFF. In DNA, the CDR3 is TGCAGTGCTCCTCCACTAGACTCCTACAATGAGCAGTTCTTC.

The chain links TRBV7-2 to TRBJ2-3; D is uncertain. V was shortened by 1 base and J by 6 bases, with 11 bases between the two germline ends. Germline V gene lookup returns CDR1 SGHTA and CDR2 FQGNSA. This CDR3 has 14 amino acids. CDR3 bases: TGTGCCAGCAGCTTAGGGTGGGTAGAGGATACGCAGTATTTT. Its translation: CASSLGWVEDTQYF.

This sequence joins TRBV27 and TRBJ2-7; D is undetermined. CDR1 and CDR2 (germline): MNHEY, SMNVEV (reference sequence). Between the trimmed V and J ends, which lost 0 bases and 0 bases, there was a span of 9 bases. CDR3 length: 15 amino acids. The CDR3 sequence: CASSLSTPSSYEQYF. CDR3 nucleotides: TGTGCCAGCAGTTTATCGACACCCAGCTCCTACGAGCAGTACTTC.

The chain recombines TRBV7-9 with TRBJ2-7; 11 bases match TRBD1. Germline V gives CDR1 SEHNR, CDR2 FQNEAQ (reference sequence). Germline trimming cut 8 bases from V and 4 bases from J; bases unmatched to any gene: 10. The CDR3 has 15 residues. In nucleotides, the CDR3 is TGTGCCAGCCGAAACACGGGGACAGGGGGTTACGAGCAGTACTTC. It is translated as CASRNTGTGGYEQYF.

This sequence joins TRBV11-2 and TRBJ2-3; 7 bases line up with TRBD2. The CDR3 covers 17 residues. CDR1 is SGHAT and CDR2 is FQNNGV in the germline V gene. Trimming removed 5 bases from V and 4 bases from J; junction bases left unmatched: 15. The CDR3 bases are TGTGCCAGCAGCCCCTACCTCGGCGGGAGATTGTCAGATACGCAGTATTTT. Translated: CASSPYLGGRLSDTQYF.

This clonotype showed up just once. V and J are TRBV9 and TRBJ2-3, with TRBD1 matching over 8 bases. V shed 4 bases and J 0 bases; nucleotides not matched to a gene: 7. There are 16 residues in the CDR3. Germline V CDR1 and CDR2: SGDLS, YYNGEE. CDR3 nucleotide sequence: TGTGCCAGCAGCTCACCGGGACAGGCTAGCACAGATACGCAGTATTTT. Translated: CASSSPGQASTDTQYF.

The chain employs TRBV3-1 and TRBJ2-3; 7 bases line up with TRBD2. The length of the CDR3 is 15 residues. With 0 bases clipped from V and 3 bases from J, the junction kept 3 bases outside the gene matches. CDR1 LGHDT and CDR2 YNNKEL come from the germline V gene (reference sequence). CDR3 loop: CASSQDSGETDTQYF. CDR3 coding DNA: TGTGCCAGCAGCCAAGACAGCGGGGAGACAGATACGCAGTATTTT.

The chain uses TRBV14 and TRBJ2-2, with D perhaps TRBD2 (6 bases). In germline, CDR1 is SGHDN, CDR2 FVKESK. The ends were cut back, 1 base at V and 0 bases at J, with 12 bases in the middle. The CDR3 is made up of 17 amino acids. In nucleotides, the CDR3 is TGTGCCAGCAGCCAAGGAGGGTGGAGGGCGAACACCGGGGAGCTGTTTTTT. Translating it yields CASSQGGWRANTGELFF.

The chain joins TRBV5-1 to TRBJ2-7; 7 bases are shared with TRBD2. This CDR3 contains 14 residues. CDR1 is SGHRS, CDR2 YFSETQ, per germline. V lost 0 bases to trimming and J lost 5 bases; unmatched junction nucleotides: 5. The CDR3 spells CASSLDAGAHEQYF. The CDR3, as DNA: TGCGCCAGCAGCTTGGATGCGGGAGCCCACGAGCAGTACTTC.

The chain recombines TRBV27 with TRBJ2-1, with 12 bases matching TRBD1. The CDR3 spans 18 residues. The V segment lost 6 bases and the J segment 5 bases; nucleotides outside the gene matches: 14. Germline CDR1 and CDR2: MNHEY and SMNVEV (reference sequence). The CDR3 sequence: CASSSLPGQGAGHNEQFF. The CDR3 DNA is TGTGCCAGCAGCTCACTCCCGGGACAGGGGGCGGGGCACAATGAGCAGTTCTTC.

The V gene is TRBV5-6, the J gene TRBJ2-1; D ambiguous. The CDR3 length is 15 residues. V lost 4 bases and J 5 bases, leaving 16 bases between the germline ends. Germline V gives CDR1 SGHDT, CDR2 YYEEEE. For the CDR3, the DNA is TGTGCCAGCAGCCGGCCGGTTGAGTCCCACAATGAGCAGTTCTTC. It encodes CASSRPVESHNEQFF.

The CDR3, as DNA: TGTGCCAGCAGCTTAGAAGTTGCGGGAACCGGGGAGCTGTTTTTT. Protein sequence: CASSLEVAGTGELFF. The gene calls are TRBV7-9 and TRBJ2-2, with TRBD2 as a possible D gene (6 bases). The CDR3 runs 15 residues. Between the trimmed V and J ends, which lost 1 base and 5 bases, there was a span of 11 bases. Germline values: CDR1 SEHNR, CDR2 FQNEAQ (reference sequence). The variable domain in full, with the rest retrieved from reference TRBV7-9 and TRBJ2-2, is DTGVSQNPRHKITKRGQNVTFRCDPISEHNRLYWYRQTLGQGPEFLTYFQNEAQLEKSRLLSDRFSAERPKGSFSTLEIQRTEQGDSAMYLCASSLEVAGTGELFFGEGSRLTVL.

The rearrangement links TRBV12-3 or TRBV12-4 to TRBJ2-3, with D possibly called TRBD1 or TRBD2 (5 bases each). This CDR3 is built from 16 residues. V lost 6 bases to trimming and J lost 1 base, with 17 bases between them. The CDR3 sequence: CASSDEGRRRTDTQYF. CDR3 in DNA: TGTGCCAGCAGCGACGAGGGGCGGCGACGCACAGATACGCAGTATTTT.

This sequence joins TRBV27 and TRBJ1-1, with 7 bases lining up with TRBD1. The trim removed 5 bases at V and 7 bases at J, leaving 13 bases unmatched. The CDR3 has 15 amino acids. The germline gives CDR1 MNHEY, CDR2 SMNVEV (reference sequence). CDR3 region: CASSTRQGETDEAFF. The CDR3 nucleotides are TGTGCCAGCAGTACCCGACAGGGCGAGACGGATGAAGCTTTCTTT.

This clonotype was seen a handful of times. The chain has TRBV7-9 and TRBJ2-6; no clear D gene. This CDR3 spans 16 amino acids. Trimming pared 4 bases from V and 0 bases from J, leaving 10 bases between. Germline V gene lookup returns CDR1 SEHNR and CDR2 FQNEAQ (reference sequence). The CDR3 coding sequence is TGTGCCAGCAGCTCGGAAGGGCTCTCTGGGGCCAACGTCCTGACTTTC. Translating it yields CASSSEGLSGANVLTF.